This TCR beta chain was recorded in a study of graft-versus-host responses after intestinal transplantation. This table comes from immunoSEQ multiplex PCR, and its TCRdb copy is limited to in-frame clones, with some not included. The table has roughly 100,000 clones, about 90% seen once. This clone was recorded once. What it binds is not known. The CDR3 has 15 residues. Germline trimming cut 9 bases from V and 6 bases from J; bases unmatched to any gene: 11. The V gene's germline CDR1 is MNHNS and CDR2 SASEGT. V and J are TRBV6-1 and TRBJ1-6, with 7 bases matching TRBD1. The sequencing used unstimulated CD4+ T cells sorted from spleen or lymph node cells, collected before intestinal transplant. The receptor was isolated from a human donor who received an intestinal transplant. The CDR3 spells CASRDRAPRNSPLHF. The CDR3 DNA is TGTGCCAGTAGAGACAGGGCCCCCCGTAATTCACCCCTCCACTTT.